This TCR beta chain comes out of a study of cytotoxic CD8 clonotypes in ibrutinib-treated CLL. Study-wide background: There were approximately ten relapsed/refractory patients and about 15 treatment-naive patients, and roughly 18 were IGHV unmutated.

This clone was recorded once. TCRdb keeps only in-frame clones here, not all; method: immunoSEQ multiplex PCR. The profile shows approximately 46,000 clones, roughly two thirds of them singletons. Germline V gene data show CDR1 as SGDLS and CDR2 as YYNGEE. The V and J ends lost 4 bases and 2 bases respectively, with 13 bases between them. CDR3 size: 14 residues. The V gene is TRBV9, the J gene TRBJ2-7; the D is unclear. This clonotype originated in a human donor with chronic lymphocytic leukemia. The source was PBMCs, collected after 12 months of ibrutinib treatment. CDR3 DNA sequence: TGTGCCAGCAGCTTCGGACCCCAGGCCTACGAGCAGTACTTC. This codes for CASSFGPQAYEQYF.